This T cell receptor beta chain derives from a study of cytomegalovirus exposure and HLA in healthy donors. V was clipped by 0 bases and J by 5 bases, with 13 bases between them. CDR3 length equals 15 residues. Per the germline V gene, CDR1 is SGHAT and CDR2 is FQNNGV. Use of 60 Vbeta and 13 Jbeta primers characterized the PCR. In the authors' methods: Later, an analysis found 75 million to 100 million unique TCR beta chains, and approximately 10 million of these were shared. TCRdb's table, derived via immunoSEQ multiplex PCR, lists solely in-frame clones and lacks some. V, J and clone size are those of that table, while D and trimming were read from the DNA. Of some 190,000 clones in the sample, roughly 85% were seen once. This clone was found once. Its cognate antigen is unknown. Whole-study findings and limits: The analysis excluded some indistinguishable V segments, including TRBV6-2 and TRBV6-3. The records held CMV serostatus as the only immune exposure information.

The sample comprised PBMCs. The TCR was taken from a boy between 2 and 10 years old in good health and CMV-seronegative. This chain uses TRBV11-2 with TRBJ1-2; tentative D call: TRBD1 (5 bases). The CDR3 here is CASSLEARALYGYTF. The CDR3 DNA reads as TGTGCCAGCAGCTTAGAAGCCAGGGCCCTTTATGGCTACACCTTC.